The 3 T cell receptor beta chains given below trace back to one sample, sequenced in a study of cytomegalovirus exposure and HLA in healthy donors. This PCR relied on a set of 60 Vbeta primers and 13 Jbeta primers. The method was immunoSEQ multiplex PCR; TCRdb's version includes in-frame clones alone and lacks a portion of them. In the table there are roughly 100,000 clones, around 77% of which are singletons. Sequencing was done on a sample of PBMCs. These receptors all stem from an older woman in good health and CMV-seropositive.

The chain joins TRBV7-9 to TRBJ2-3, with TRBD2 matching over 8 bases. Germline CDR1 is SEHNR and CDR2 is FQNEAQ (reference sequence). With V trimmed by 1 base and J by 5 bases, 2 bases remained unmatched. The CDR3 length is 14 residues. The CDR3 here is CASSLGAGVDTQYF. CDR3 sequence (DNA): TGTGCCAGCAGCTTAGGAGCGGGAGTAGATACGCAGTATTTT. The full variable domain, its missing parts supplied by reference TRBV7-9 and TRBJ2-3, is DTGVSQNPRHKITKRGQNVTFRCDPISEHNRLYWYRQTLGQGPEFLTYFQNEAQLEKSRLLSDRFSAERPKGSFSTLEIQRTEQGDSAMYLCASSLGAGVDTQYFGPGTRLTVL.

The CDR3 sequence is CASSSGSSYNEQFF. Here the CDR3 DNA reads TGTGCCAGCAGTTCAGGAAGCTCCTACAATGAGCAGTTCTTC. The chain has TRBV25-1 and TRBJ2-1; D call uncertain. CDR1 is MGHDK and CDR2 is SYGVNS in the germline V gene. Trimming shortened V by 5 bases and J by 0 bases, and 8 bases separated the two germline ends. The CDR3 length is 14 residues.

In its sample, this clone was seen once. The rearrangement joins TRBV9 to TRBJ2-1, with D perhaps TRBD1 (5 bases). The CDR3 is 14 residues long. The germline V gene has CDR1 SGDLS and CDR2 YYNGEE. The V gene lost 4 bases and the J gene lost 9 bases, with 17 bases spanning the gap. The CDR3 nucleotides read TGTGCCAGCAGCCCCTTGCAGGGCAAGGGTGAGCAGTTCTTC. Translated: CASSPLQGKGEQFF.